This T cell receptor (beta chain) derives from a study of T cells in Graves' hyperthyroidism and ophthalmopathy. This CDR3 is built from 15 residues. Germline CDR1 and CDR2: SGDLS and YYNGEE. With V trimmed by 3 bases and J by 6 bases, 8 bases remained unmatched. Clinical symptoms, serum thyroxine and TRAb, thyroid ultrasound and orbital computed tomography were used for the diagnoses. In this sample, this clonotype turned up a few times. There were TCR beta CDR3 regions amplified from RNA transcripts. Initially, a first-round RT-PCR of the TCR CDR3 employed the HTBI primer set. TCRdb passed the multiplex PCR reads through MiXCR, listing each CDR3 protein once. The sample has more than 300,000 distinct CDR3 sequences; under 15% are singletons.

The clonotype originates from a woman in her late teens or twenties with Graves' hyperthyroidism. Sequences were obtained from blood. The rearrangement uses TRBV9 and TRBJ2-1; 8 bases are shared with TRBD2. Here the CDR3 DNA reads TGTGCCAGCAGCGGTACTAGCGGATTCCTCAATGAGCAGTTCTTC. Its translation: CASSGTSGFLNEQFF.